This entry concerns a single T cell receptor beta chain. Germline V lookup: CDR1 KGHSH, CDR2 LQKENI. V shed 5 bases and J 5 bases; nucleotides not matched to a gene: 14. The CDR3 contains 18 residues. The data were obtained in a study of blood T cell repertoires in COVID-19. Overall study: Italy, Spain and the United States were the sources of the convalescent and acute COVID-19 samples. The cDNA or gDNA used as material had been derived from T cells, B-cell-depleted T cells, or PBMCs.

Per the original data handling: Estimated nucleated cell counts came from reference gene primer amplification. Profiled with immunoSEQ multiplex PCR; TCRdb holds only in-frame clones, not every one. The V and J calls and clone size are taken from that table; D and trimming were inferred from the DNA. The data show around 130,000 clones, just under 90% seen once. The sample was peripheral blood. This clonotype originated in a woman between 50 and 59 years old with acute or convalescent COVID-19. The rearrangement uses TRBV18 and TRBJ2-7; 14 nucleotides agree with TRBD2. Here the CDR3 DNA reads TGTGCCAGCTCATCCCGGGACGGAGGGACTAGCGGGAGTCACGAGCAGTACTTC. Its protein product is CASSSRDGGTSGSHEQYF.